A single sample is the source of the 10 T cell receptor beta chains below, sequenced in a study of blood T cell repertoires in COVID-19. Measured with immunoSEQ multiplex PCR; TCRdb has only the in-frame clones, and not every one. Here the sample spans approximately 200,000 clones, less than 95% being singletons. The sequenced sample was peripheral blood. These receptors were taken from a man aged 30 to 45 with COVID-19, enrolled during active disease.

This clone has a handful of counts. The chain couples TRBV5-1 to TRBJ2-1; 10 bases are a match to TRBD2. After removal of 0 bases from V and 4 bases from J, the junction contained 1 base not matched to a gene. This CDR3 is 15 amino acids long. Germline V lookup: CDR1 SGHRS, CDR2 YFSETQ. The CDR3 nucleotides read TGCGCCAGCAGCTTGGCTAGCGGGGGTTACAATGAGCAGTTCTTC. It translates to CASSLASGGYNEQFF.

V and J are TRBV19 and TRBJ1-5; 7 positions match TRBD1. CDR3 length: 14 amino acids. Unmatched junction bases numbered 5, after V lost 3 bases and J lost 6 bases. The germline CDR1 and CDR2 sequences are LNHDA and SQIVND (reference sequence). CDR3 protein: CASSIDRVGQPQHF. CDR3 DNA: TGTGCCAGTAGTATCGACAGGGTAGGTCAGCCCCAGCATTTT.

The CDR3 loop reads CASSPDRAGETQYF. CDR3 DNA: TGTGCCAGCAGCCCGGACAGGGCAGGGGAGACCCAGTACTTC. The rearrangement uses TRBV7-9 and TRBJ2-5; 8 bases are shared with TRBD1. Germline assignment: CDR1 SEHNR and CDR2 FQNEAQ (reference sequence). V shed 5 bases and J 5 bases; nucleotides not matched to a gene: 7. The length of the CDR3 is 14 residues. The entire variable domain, with the rest obtained from reference TRBV7-9 and TRBJ2-5, is as follows: DTGVSQNPRHKITKRGQNVTFRCDPISEHNRLYWYRQTLGQGPEFLTYFQNEAQLEKSRLLSDRFSAERPKGSFSTLEIQRTEQGDSAMYLCASSPDRAGETQYFGPGTRLLVL.

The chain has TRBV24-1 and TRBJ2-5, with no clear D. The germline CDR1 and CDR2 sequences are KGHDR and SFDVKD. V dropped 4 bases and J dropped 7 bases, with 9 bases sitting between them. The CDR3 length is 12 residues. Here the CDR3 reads CATSDGAGTQYF. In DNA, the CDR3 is TGTGCCACCAGTGACGGAGCCGGGACCCAGTACTTC.

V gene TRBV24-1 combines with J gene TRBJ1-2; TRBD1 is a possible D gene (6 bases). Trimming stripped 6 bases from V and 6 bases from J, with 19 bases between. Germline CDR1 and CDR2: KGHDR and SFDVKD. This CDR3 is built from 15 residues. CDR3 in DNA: TGTGCCACCAGTATAAGAAACAGGGAAACCAATGGCTACACCTTC. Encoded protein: CATSIRNRETNGYTF.

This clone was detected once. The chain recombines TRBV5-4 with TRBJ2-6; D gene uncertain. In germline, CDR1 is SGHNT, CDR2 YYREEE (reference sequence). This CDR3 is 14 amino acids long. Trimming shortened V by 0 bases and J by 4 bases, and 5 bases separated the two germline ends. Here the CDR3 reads CASSLGPGANVLTF. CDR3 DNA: TGTGCCAGCAGCTTGGGTCCGGGGGCCAACGTCCTGACTTTC.

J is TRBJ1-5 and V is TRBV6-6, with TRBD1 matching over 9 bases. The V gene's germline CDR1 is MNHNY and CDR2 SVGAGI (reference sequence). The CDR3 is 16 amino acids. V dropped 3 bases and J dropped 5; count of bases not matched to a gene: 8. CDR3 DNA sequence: TGTGCCAGCAGTTATATGTCACAGGGGGCACATCAGCCCCAGCATTTT. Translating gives CASSYMSQGAHQPQHF.

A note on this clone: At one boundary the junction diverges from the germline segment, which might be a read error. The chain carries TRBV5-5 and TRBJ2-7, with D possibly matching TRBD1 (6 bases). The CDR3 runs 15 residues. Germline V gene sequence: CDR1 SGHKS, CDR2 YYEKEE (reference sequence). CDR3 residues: CASSRVGTPSHEQYF. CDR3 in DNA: TGTGCCAGCAGCAGGGTTGGGACACCCTCCCACGAGCAGTACTTC.

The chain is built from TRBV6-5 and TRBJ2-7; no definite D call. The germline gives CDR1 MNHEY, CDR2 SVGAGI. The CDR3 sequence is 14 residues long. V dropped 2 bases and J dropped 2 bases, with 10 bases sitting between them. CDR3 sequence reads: CASSYTTPTYEQYF. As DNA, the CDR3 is TGTGCCAGCAGTTACACAACCCCAACCTACGAGCAGTACTTC.

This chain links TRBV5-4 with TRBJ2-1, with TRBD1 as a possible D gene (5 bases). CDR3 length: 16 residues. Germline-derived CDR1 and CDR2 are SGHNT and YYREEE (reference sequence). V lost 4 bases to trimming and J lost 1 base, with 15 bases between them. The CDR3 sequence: CASSQDTKRSYNEQFF. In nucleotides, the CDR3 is TGTGCCAGCAGCCAGGACACCAAGAGGTCCTACAATGAGCAGTTCTTC.